This T cell receptor beta chain was profiled in a study of early T cells in non-severe SARS-CoV-2 infection. At the level of the study: Whole-blood bulk RNA, unsorted, was sequenced, and chains were unpaired.

Germline assignment: CDR1 SGHRS and CDR2 YFSETQ. The V end lost 0 bases, the J end lost 7 bases, and 13 bases lay between the germline ends. This CDR3 contains 14 residues. The protocol attached unique molecular identifiers to individual cDNA molecules. TCRdb reprocessed the 5' RACE reads with MiXCR, giving one entry per CDR3 protein. The sample has 55,000 to 70,000 distinct CDR3 sequences; 12% are singletons. The origin of this receptor is an adult who was a healthcare worker with PCR-confirmed SARS-CoV-2 infection or an uninfected control (not recorded which). The chain joins TRBV5-1 to TRBJ1-1, with D possibly TRBD1 on 5 matching bases. Input material: whole blood. The CDR3 spells CASSLGGPSREAFF. CDR3 coding DNA: TGCGCCAGCAGCTTGGGGGGCCCAAGCCGTGAAGCTTTCTTT.